The 20 T cell receptor beta chains listed next were all sequenced from one sample in a study of untreated major depressive disorder. Sequencing was performed with immunoSEQ multiplex PCR; in TCRdb, only in-frame clones are kept and a portion is missing. The sample has roughly 22,000 clones, about 90% seen once. Specimen: CD4+ T cells from PBMCs. The receptors derive from a woman aged 40 to 50 in good health.

The rearrangement uses TRBV5-1 and TRBJ1-5; 9 bases align to TRBD1. CDR3 length: 15 residues. The ends lost 4 bases at V and 5 bases at J; junction bases unmatched: 7. Looked up from germline, CDR1 is SGHRS and CDR2 is YFSETQ. The CDR3 coding sequence is TGCGCCAGCAGCAGGACAGGGGCTAGGGATCAGCCCCAGCATTTT. This encodes CASSRTGARDQPQHF.

This clone has just one count. The J gene is TRBJ2-2, the V gene TRBV5-4, with D hard to call. This CDR3 is built from 16 residues. The germline V gene encodes CDR1 SGHNT and CDR2 YYREEE (reference sequence). V gave up 4 bases and J gave up 2 bases, with 15 bases separating them. The CDR3 is CASSPDPGRNTGELFF. CDR3 DNA sequence: TGTGCCAGCAGCCCGGACCCGGGCCGTAACACCGGGGAGCTGTTTTTT. The entire variable domain, with the rest obtained from reference TRBV5-4 and TRBJ2-2, is as follows: ETGVTQSPTHLIKTRGQQVTLRCSSQSGHNTVSWYQQALGQGPQFIFQYYREEENGRGNFPPRFSGLQFPNYSSELNVNALELDDSALYLCASSPDPGRNTGELFFGEGSRLTVL.

The chain recombines TRBV19 with TRBJ1-5, with D maybe TRBD1 (5 bases). The V end was cut by 3 bases, the J end by 2 bases, with 11 bases between. Germline V gene lookup returns CDR1 LNHDA and CDR2 SQIVND (reference sequence). The CDR3 runs to 15 residues. The CDR3 DNA sequence: TGTGCCAGTAGTATGTCCAGGGTGGGCAATCAGCCCCAGCATTTT. This translates into CASSMSRVGNQPQHF.

The rearrangement joins TRBV6-5 to TRBJ2-5; D not certain. This CDR3 contains 10 residues. Germline loops: CDR1 MNHEY, CDR2 SVGAGI. The V and J ends lost 7 bases and 4 bases respectively, with 4 bases between them. The CDR3 nucleotides are TGTGCCAGCACCGGAGAGACCCAGTACTTC. This encodes CASTGETQYF.

V is TRBV4-3 and J is TRBJ1-1; TRBD1 matches 8 bases. The CDR3 spans 16 residues. V lost 1 base, J lost 1 base, and 5 bases stayed unmatched. In germline, CDR1 is LGHNA, CDR2 YSLEER. The CDR3 protein is CASSQGTGSGNTEAFF. In DNA, the CDR3 is TGCGCCAGCAGCCAAGGGACAGGGTCGGGGAACACTGAAGCTTTCTTT.

The V gene is TRBV14, the J gene TRBJ2-7; TRBD2 aligns across 7 bases. With V trimmed by 8 bases and J by 1 base, 8 bases remained unmatched. CDR1 and CDR2 from the germline V gene are SGHDN and FVKESK. This CDR3 is built from 14 residues. Here the CDR3 DNA reads TGTGCCAGCCGGGAAAGCGGGATTTCCTACGAGCAGTACTTC. It codes for CASRESGISYEQYF.

The rearrangement links TRBV7-7 to TRBJ2-5; 7 nucleotides agree with TRBD2. The ends lost 5 bases at V and 0 bases at J; junction bases unmatched: 6. Germline CDR1 SSHAT, CDR2 FNYEAQ (reference sequence). This CDR3 comprises 15 residues. CDR3 DNA: TGTGCCAGCAGCGGAGGGAGGGTCTACCAAGAGACCCAGTACTTC. Its protein is CASSGGRVYQETQYF. Using reference TRBV7-7 and TRBJ2-5 for the parts outside the CDR3, the full variable domain is GAGVSQSPRYKVTKRGQDVTLRCDPISSHATLYWYQQALGQGPEFLTYFNYEAQPDKSGLPSDRFSAERPEGSISTLTIQRTEQRDSAMYRCASSGGRVYQETQYFGPGTRLLVL.

This clone was observed a single time. The chain joins TRBV5-6 to TRBJ2-2, with 7 bases lining up with TRBD1. V was clipped by 2 bases and J by 0 bases; unmatched bases: 4. The CDR3 loop spans 16 amino acids. Germline CDR1 reads SGHDT; CDR2 reads YYEEEE. CDR3 DNA: TGTGCCAGCAGCTTTGGCCAGGGGGCGAACACCGGGGAGCTGTTTTTT. It translates to CASSFGQGANTGELFF.

This clone appeared a single time. The chain combines TRBV7-3 with TRBJ1-1, with D possibly TRBD1 on 5 matching bases. Trimming left V 5 bases short and J 1 base short, with 14 bases between. The CDR3 covers 15 residues. The germline CDR1 and CDR2 sequences are SGHTA and FQGTGA. The CDR3 nucleotides read TGTGCCAGCAGCCCCTCCCCCAGGGAGAACACTGAAGCTTTCTTT. This codes for CASSPSPRENTEAFF.

The rearrangement uses TRBV4-3 and TRBJ2-5, with D perhaps TRBD1 or TRBD2 (5 bases each). Germline V gene lookup returns CDR1 LGHNA and CDR2 YSLEER. The V end lost 4 bases, the J end lost 3 bases, and 15 bases lay between the germline ends. This CDR3 region has 15 residues. The chain's CDR3 is CASSLRPLGEETQYF. The CDR3 DNA sequence: TGCGCCAGCAGCCTGCGTCCCCTGGGGGAAGAGACCCAGTACTTC.

This rearrangement joins TRBV19 to TRBJ2-2, with no clear D. This CDR3 is built from 13 residues. V was shortened by 7 bases and J by 1 base, with 7 bases between the two germline ends. Germline values: CDR1 LNHDA, CDR2 SQIVND (reference sequence). CDR3 nucleotide sequence: TGTGCCAGTATGAAGCTGAACACCGGGGAGCTGTTTTTT. Translation: CASMKLNTGELFF.

The chain recombines TRBV25-1 with TRBJ1-2; no clear D. The germline V and J ends were trimmed by 2 bases and 5 bases, with 12 bases remaining between them. There are 14 residues in the CDR3. Germline V gene lookup returns CDR1 MGHDK and CDR2 SYGVNS. CDR3 in amino acids: CASSETLGVYGYTF. DNA for the CDR3: TGTGCCAGCAGTGAAACCCTCGGGGTATATGGCTACACCTTC.

The rearrangement links TRBV21-1 to TRBJ2-7; the table's D call, TRBD2, was not checked against the DNA. TRBV21-1 is a pseudogene segment. This CDR3 contains 17 residues. The CDR3 sequence is CASSKGLLAGVPYEQYF. The CDR3 coding sequence is TGTGCCAGCAGCAAAGGGCTACTAGCGGGAGTACCCTACGAGCAGTACTTC.

V usage is TRBV6-5 and J usage is TRBJ2-3; D is unresolved. The germline V gene has CDR1 MNHEY and CDR2 SVGAGI. This CDR3 has 13 amino acids. Between the trimmed V and J ends, which lost 5 bases and 6 bases, there was a span of 12 bases. This CDR3 reads CASSMRSLDTQYF. The CDR3 DNA reads TGTGCCAGCAGTATGCGTTCTTTGGATACGCAGTATTTT.

The chain carries TRBV5-5 and TRBJ1-2, with 7 positions matching TRBD1. The ends lost 5 bases at V and 2 bases at J; junction bases unmatched: 12. There are 16 residues in the CDR3. Germline CDR1 SGHKS, CDR2 YYEKEE (reference sequence). In nucleotides, the CDR3 is TGTGCCAGCAGTCTGAGGGTGGCAGGGGGGAACTATGGCTACACCTTC. It yields the protein CASSLRVAGGNYGYTF.

The rearrangement joins TRBV23-1 to TRBJ2-7; D possibly uses TRBD1 or TRBD2 (6 bases each). TRBV23-1 falls under the ORF class, with uncertain function. V was pared by 3 bases and J by 4 bases, with 13 bases between. CDR3 length: 14 residues. CDR3 sequence: CASSHWGARYEQYF. Here the CDR3 DNA reads TGCGCCAGCAGTCATTGGGGGGCCCGATACGAGCAGTACTTC.

In DNA form, the CDR3 reads TGTGCCAGCTCACGACTCGGACAGACTAATGAAAAACTGTTTTTT. Translated: CASSRLGQTNEKLFF. The chain recombines TRBV18 with TRBJ1-4; D is perhaps TRBD1 (6 bases). V was cut by 4 bases and J by 2 bases, with 11 bases left in between. This CDR3 has 15 amino acids. The germline V gene has CDR1 KGHSH and CDR2 LQKENI. Full variable domain (remainder filled in from reference TRBV18 and TRBJ1-4): NAGVMQNPRHLVRRRGQEARLRCSPMKGHSHVYWYRQLPEEGLKFMVYLQKENIIDESGMPKERFSAEFPKEGPSILRIQQVVRGDSAAYFCASSRLGQTNEKLFFGSGTQLSVL.

This chain uses TRBV28 with TRBJ2-6, with 14 bases that match TRBD2. Germline V CDR1 and CDR2: MDHEN, SYDVKM. CDR3 length: 17 amino acids. With 3 bases clipped from V and 3 bases from J, the junction kept 1 base outside the gene matches. Here the CDR3 reads CASSLGTSGSGANVLTF. The CDR3 region has the DNA TGTGCCAGCAGTTTGGGGACTAGCGGGAGTGGGGCCAACGTCCTGACTTTC.

The V gene is TRBV2, the J gene TRBJ1-5; 7 bases align to TRBD1. The ends lost 8 bases at V and 5 bases at J; junction bases unmatched: 6. Germline CDR1 reads SNHLY; CDR2 reads FYNNEI. This CDR3 has 13 amino acids. The CDR3 DNA reads as TGTGCCAGCGAACAGGGGTTAGATCAGCCCCAGCATTTT. This translates into CASEQGLDQPQHF.

The chain couples TRBV19 to TRBJ1-6, with a possible D match to TRBD1 (6 bases). The CDR3 is 15 amino acids. From germline, CDR1 is LNHDA and CDR2 SQIVND (reference sequence). Trimming shortened V by 4 bases and J by 6 bases, and 13 bases separated the two germline ends. The CDR3: CASSTAEGVNSPLHF. The DNA for the CDR3 is TGTGCCAGTAGTACGGCGGAGGGGGTTAATTCACCCCTCCACTTT. The entire variable domain, with the rest obtained from reference TRBV19 and TRBJ1-6, is as follows: DGGITQSPKYLFRKEGQNVTLSCEQNLNHDAMYWYRQDPGQGLRLIYYSQIVNDFQKGDIAEGYSVSREKKESFPLTVTSAQKNPTAFYLCASSTAEGVNSPLHFGNGTRLTVT.